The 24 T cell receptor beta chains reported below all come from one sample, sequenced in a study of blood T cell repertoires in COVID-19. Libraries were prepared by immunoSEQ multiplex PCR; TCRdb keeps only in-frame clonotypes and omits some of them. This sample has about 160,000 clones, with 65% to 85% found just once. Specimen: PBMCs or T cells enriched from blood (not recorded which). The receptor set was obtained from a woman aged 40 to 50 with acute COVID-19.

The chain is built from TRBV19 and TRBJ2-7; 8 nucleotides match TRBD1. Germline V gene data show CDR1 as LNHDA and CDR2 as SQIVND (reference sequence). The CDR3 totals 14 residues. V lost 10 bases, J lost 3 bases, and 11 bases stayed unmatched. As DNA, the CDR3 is TGTGCCACATCACAGGGGGTCGGCAGCTACGAGCAGTACTTC. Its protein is CATSQGVGSYEQYF.

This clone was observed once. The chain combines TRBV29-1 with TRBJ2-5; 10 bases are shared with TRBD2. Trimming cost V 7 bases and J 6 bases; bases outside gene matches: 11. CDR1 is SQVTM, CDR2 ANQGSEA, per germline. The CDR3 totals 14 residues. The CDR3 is CSGKQREGQQTQYF. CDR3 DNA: TGCAGCGGAAAACAGCGGGAGGGCCAGCAGACCCAGTACTTC.

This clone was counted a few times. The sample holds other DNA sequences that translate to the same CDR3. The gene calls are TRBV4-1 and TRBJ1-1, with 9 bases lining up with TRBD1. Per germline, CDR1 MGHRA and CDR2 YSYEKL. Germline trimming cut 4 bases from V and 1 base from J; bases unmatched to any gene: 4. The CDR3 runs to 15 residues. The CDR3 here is CASSLRDRENTEAFF. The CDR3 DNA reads TGCGCCAGCAGCCTCCGGGACAGGGAGAACACTGAAGCTTTCTTT.

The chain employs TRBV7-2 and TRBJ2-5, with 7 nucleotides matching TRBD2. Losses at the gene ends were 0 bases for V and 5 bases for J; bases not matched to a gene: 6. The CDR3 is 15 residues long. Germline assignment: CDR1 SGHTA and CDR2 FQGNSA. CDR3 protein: CASSLAGGSMETQYF. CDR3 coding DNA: TGTGCCAGCAGCTTAGCGGGAGGGAGTATGGAGACCCAGTACTTC.

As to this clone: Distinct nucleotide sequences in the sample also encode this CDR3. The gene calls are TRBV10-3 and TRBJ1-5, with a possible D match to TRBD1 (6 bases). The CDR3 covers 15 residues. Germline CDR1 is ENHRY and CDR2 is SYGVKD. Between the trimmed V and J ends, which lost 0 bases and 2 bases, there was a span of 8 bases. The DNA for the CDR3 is TGTGCCATCAGTGAGTCAGGGGGAGGCAATCAGCCCCAGCATTTT. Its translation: CAISESGGGNQPQHF.

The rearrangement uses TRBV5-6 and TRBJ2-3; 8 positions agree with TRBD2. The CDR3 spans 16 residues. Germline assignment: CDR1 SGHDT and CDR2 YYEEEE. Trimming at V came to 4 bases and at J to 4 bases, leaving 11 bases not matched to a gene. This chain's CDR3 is CASSGGAGVLADTQYF. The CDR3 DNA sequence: TGTGCCAGCAGCGGAGGAGCGGGAGTCCTCGCAGATACGCAGTATTTT.

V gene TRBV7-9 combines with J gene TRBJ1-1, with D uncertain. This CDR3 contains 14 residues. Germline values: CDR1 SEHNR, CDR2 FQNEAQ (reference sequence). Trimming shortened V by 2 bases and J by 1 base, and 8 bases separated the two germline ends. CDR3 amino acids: CASSLTRRNTEAFF. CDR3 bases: TGTGCCAGCAGCTTAACTCGGAGGAACACTGAAGCTTTCTTT.

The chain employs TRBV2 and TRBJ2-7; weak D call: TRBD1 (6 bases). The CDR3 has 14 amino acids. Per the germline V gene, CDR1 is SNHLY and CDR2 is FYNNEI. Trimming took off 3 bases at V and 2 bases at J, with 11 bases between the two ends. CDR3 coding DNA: TGTGCCAGCAGTGAGACAGGATATACCTACGAGCAGTACGTC. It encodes CASSETGYTYEQYV.

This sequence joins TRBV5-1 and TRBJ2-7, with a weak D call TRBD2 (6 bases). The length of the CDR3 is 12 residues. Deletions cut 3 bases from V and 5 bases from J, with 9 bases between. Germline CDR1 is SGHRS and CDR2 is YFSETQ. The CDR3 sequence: CASSYGGNEQYF. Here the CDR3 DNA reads TGCGCCAGCAGCTACGGGGGAAACGAGCAGTACTTC.

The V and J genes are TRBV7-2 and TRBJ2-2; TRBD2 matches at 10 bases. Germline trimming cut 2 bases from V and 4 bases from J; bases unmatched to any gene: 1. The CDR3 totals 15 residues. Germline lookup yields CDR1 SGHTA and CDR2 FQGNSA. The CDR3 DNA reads TGTGCCAGCAGCTTAAGCGGGAGGGGCACCGGGGAGCTGTTTTTT. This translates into CASSLSGRGTGELFF.

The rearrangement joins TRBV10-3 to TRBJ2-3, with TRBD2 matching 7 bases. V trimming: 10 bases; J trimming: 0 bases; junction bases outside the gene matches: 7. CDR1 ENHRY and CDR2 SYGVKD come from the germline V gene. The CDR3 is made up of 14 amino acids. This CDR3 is CATSGTTSTDTQYF. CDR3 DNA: TGTGCCACCTCCGGGACTACTAGCACAGATACGCAGTATTTT.

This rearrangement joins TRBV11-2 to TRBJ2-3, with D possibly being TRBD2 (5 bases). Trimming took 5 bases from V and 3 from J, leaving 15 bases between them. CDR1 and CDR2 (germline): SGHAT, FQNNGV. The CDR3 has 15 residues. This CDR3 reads CASSQMGAITDTQYF. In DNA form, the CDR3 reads TGTGCCAGCAGCCAAATGGGAGCGATTACAGATACGCAGTATTTT. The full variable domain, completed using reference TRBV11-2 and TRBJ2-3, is EAGVAQSPRYKIIEKRQSVAFWCNPISGHATLYWYQQILGQGPKLLIQFQNNGVVDDSQLPKDRFSAERLKGVDSTLKIQPAKLEDSAVYLCASSQMGAITDTQYFGPGTRLTVL.

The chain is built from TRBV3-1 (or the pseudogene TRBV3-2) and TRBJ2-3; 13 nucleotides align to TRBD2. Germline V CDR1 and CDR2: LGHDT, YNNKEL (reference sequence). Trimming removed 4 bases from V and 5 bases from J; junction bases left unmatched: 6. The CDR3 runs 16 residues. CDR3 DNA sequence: TGTGCCAGCAGCCGAGGACTAGCGGGAGCGGGAGATACGCAGTATTTT. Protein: CASSRGLAGAGDTQYF.

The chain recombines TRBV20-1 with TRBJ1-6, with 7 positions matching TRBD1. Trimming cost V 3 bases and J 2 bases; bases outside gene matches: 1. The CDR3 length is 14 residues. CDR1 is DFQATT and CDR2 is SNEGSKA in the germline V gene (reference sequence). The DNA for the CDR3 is TGCAGTGCTAGTCAGGGGGCCTATAATTCACCCCTCCACTTT. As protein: CSASQGAYNSPLHF.

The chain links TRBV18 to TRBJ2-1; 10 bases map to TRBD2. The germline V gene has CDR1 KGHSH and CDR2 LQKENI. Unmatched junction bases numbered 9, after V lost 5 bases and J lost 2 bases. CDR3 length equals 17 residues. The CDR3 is CASSTTIAGGAYNEQFF. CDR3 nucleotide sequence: TGTGCCAGCTCAACGACCATAGCGGGGGGAGCCTACAATGAGCAGTTCTTC. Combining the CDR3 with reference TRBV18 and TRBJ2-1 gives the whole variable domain NAGVMQNPRHLVRRRGQEARLRCSPMKGHSHVYWYRQLPEEGLKFMVYLQKENIIDESGMPKERFSAEFPKEGPSILRIQQVVRGDSAAYFCASSTTIAGGAYNEQFFGPGTRLTVL.

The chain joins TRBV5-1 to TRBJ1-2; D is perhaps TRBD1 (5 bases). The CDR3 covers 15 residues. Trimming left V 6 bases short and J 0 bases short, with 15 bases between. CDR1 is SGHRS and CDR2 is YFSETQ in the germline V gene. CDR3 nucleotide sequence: TGCGCCAGCAAGCCCCCTGGGGCCACTAACTATGGCTACACCTTC. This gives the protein CASKPPGATNYGYTF.

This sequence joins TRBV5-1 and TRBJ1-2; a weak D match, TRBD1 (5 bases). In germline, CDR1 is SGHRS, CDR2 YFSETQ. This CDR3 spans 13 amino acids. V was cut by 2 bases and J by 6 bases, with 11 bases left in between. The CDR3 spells CASSLGHDDGYTF. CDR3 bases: TGCGCCAGCAGCTTAGGACACGACGATGGCTACACCTTC.

For the CDR3, the DNA is TGTGCCTGGAGAAGCGGGAACAACAATGAGCAGTTCTTC. Its translation is CAWRSGNNNEQFF. The chain is built from TRBV30 and TRBJ2-1, with 7 bases matching TRBD2. There are 13 residues in the CDR3. Trimming cost V 3 bases and J 5 bases; bases outside gene matches: 4. Per germline, CDR1 GTSNPN and CDR2 SVGIG (reference sequence).

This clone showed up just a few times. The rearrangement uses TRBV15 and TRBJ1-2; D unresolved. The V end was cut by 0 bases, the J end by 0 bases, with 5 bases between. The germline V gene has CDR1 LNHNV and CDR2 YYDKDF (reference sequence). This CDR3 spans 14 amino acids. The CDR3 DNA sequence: TGTGCCACCAGCAGAGAGCGGGCTAACTATGGCTACACCTTC. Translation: CATSRERANYGYTF.

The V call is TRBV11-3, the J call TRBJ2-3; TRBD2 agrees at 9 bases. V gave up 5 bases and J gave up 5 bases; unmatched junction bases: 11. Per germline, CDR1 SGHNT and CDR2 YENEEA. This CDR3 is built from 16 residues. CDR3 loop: CASSPRAGGSRDTQYF. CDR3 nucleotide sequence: TGTGCCAGCAGCCCCCGAGCGGGAGGATCCAGAGATACGCAGTATTTT.

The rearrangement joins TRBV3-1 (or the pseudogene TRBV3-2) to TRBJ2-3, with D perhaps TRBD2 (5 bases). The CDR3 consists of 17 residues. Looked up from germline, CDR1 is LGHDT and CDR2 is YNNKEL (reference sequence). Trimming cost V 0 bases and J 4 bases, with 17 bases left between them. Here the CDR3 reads CASSQDRATMGADTQYF. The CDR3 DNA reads TGTGCCAGCAGCCAAGATCGGGCTACCATGGGAGCAGATACGCAGTATTTT.

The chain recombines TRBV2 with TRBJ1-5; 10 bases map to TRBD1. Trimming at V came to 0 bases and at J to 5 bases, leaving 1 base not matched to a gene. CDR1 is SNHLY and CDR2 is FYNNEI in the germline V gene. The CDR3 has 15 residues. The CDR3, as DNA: TGTGCCAGCAGTGAAGCGACAGGGGGCTATCAGCCCCAGCATTTT. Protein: CASSEATGGYQPQHF.

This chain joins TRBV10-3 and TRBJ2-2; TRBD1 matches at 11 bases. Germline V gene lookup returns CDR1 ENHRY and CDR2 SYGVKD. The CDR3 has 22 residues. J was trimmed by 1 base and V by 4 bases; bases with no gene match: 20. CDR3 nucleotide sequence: TGTGCCATCAGTGTTACTGAGGTCGTGACCCGGGACAGGGGGGAGAACACCGGGGAGCTGTTTTTT. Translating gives CAISVTEVVTRDRGENTGELFF.

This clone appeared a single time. CDR3 region: CAWSVQAGIYTF. DNA of the CDR3: TGTGCCTGGAGTGTACAGGCAGGAATCTACACCTTC. This chain uses TRBV30 with TRBJ1-2; a weak D match, TRBD1 (5 bases). This CDR3 contains 12 residues. V was shortened by 0 bases and J by 10 bases, with 12 bases between the two germline ends. Germline assignment: CDR1 GTSNPN and CDR2 SVGIG (reference sequence).